The rows below give T cell receptor beta chains drawn from one sample of a study of T-cell reconstitution after alpha-beta-depleted transplantation in children. TCRdb re-called the PCR reads through MiXCR, storing one row per CDR3 protein. The repertoire holds around 400,000 distinct CDR3 sequences, with approximately 20% as singletons. The sample here was PBMCs from the stem cell graft donor, taken from the stem cell graft. Every receptor here comes from a human donor who donated a stem cell graft to a child with acute myeloid leukemia. Both conserved end residues are part of each CDR3. The D gene is left open where the match is weak. Rows may omit the clone size; those that give it use once, few, many or a size class.

j_call | d_call | v_call | clone_size | cdr3_aa | cdr3_nt
TRBJ1-2 | - | TRBV29-1 | few | CSVEGGRRYGYTF | TGCAGCGTGGAAGGGGGTAGACGCTATGGCTACACCTTC
TRBJ2-1 | - | TRBV7-2 | - | CASSRSFRSYNEQFF | TGTGCCAGCAGTCGTTCCTTCCGCTCCTACAATGAGCAGTTCTTC
TRBJ1-1 | - | TRBV4-1 | - | CASSQGHLVGTEAFF | TGCGCCAGCAGCCAAGGTCACTTGGTTGGCACTGAAGCTTTCTTT
TRBJ2-6 | - | TRBV7-2 | - | CASSLSTGSGANVLTF | TGTGCCAGCAGCTTAAGCACGGGCTCTGGGGCCAACGTCCTGACTTTC
TRBJ2-1 | - | TRBV4-2 | few | CASSQAGGGTYNEQFF | TGTGCCAGCAGCCAGGCCGGTGGCGGGACTTACAATGAGCAGTTCTTC
TRBJ2-3 | - | TRBV7-9 | few | CASSPGSGNTQYF | TGTGCCAGCAGCCCCGGAAGTGGAAATACGCAGTATTTT
TRBJ2-3 | - | TRBV20-1 | medium-sized | CSAYDSRKVTDTQYF | TGCAGTGCCTATGACAGTCGCAAGGTCACAGATACGCAGTATTTT
TRBJ2-7 | - | TRBV6-5 | - | CASSYSQGRNSYEQYF | TGTGCCAGCAGTTACTCCCAGGGACGTAACTCCTACGAGCAGTACTTC
TRBJ2-2 | TRBD2 | TRBV4-2 | - | CASRQIAGVVTGELFF | TGTGCCAGCAGACAAATAGCGGGAGTTGTCACCGGGGAGCTGTTTTTT
TRBJ2-6 | - | TRBV15 | - | CATYQAGWSGANVLTF | TGTGCCACCTACCAGGCGGGATGGTCTGGGGCCAACGTCCTGACTTTC
TRBJ1-1 | - | TRBV27 | few | CASSLSGGLNTEAFF | TGTGCCAGCAGTTTATCGGGGGGGCTGAACACTGAAGCTTTCTTT
TRBJ2-3 | TRBD1 | TRBV7-9 | - | CASSPPGTGGTDTQYF | TGTGCCAGCAGCCCACCCGGGACAGGGGGCACAGATACGCAGTATTTT
TRBJ2-3 | - | TRBV12-3/TRBV12-4 | few | CASSQTLNGGTQYF | TGTGCCAGCTCTCAGACTTTAAATGGAGGTACGCAGTATTTT
TRBJ2-7 | - | TRBV10-3 | many | CAISGDHEQYF | TGTGCCATCAGTGGGGACCATGAGCAGTACTTC
TRBJ2-1 | TRBD1 | TRBV15 | many | CATSRATGESNEQFF | TGTGCCACCAGCAGAGCCACAGGGGAATCAAATGAGCAGTTCTTC
TRBJ2-6 | - | TRBV4-2 | - | CASSQVAGTGFSGANVLTF | TGTGCCAGCAGCCAAGTGGCGGGTACAGGATTCTCTGGGGCCAACGTCCTGACTTTC
TRBJ2-7 | - | TRBV28 | few | CASSLLPDSYEQYF | TGTGCCAGCAGTTTACTGCCGGACTCCTACGAGCAGTACTTC
TRBJ2-3 | - | TRBV7-2 | - | CASSRGGASSTDTQYF | TGTGCCAGCAGCCGAGGGGGGGCCTCTAGCACAGATACGCAGTATTTT
TRBJ2-1 | - | TRBV29-1 | many | CSVEVGSWTKQFF | TGCAGCGTTGAAGTGGGATCCTGGACAAAGCAGTTCTTC
TRBJ2-7 | TRBD2 | TRBV4-1 | - | CASSQGTSGASEQYF | TGCGCCAGCAGCCAAGGAACTAGCGGGGCCTCCGAGCAGTACTTC
TRBJ2-2 | TRBD2 | TRBV28 | few | CASIRREFAGELFF | TGTGCCAGCATCCGGCGGGAGTTTGCCGGGGAGCTGTTTTTT
TRBJ2-7 | TRBD1 | TRBV4-2 | - | CASSPGDRGRREQYF | TGTGCCAGCAGCCCCGGGGACAGGGGGCGCCGCGAGCAGTACTTC
TRBJ2-5 | - | TRBV28 | few | CASRSGGQGYF | TGTGCCAGCAGATCTGGGGGGCAGGGGTACTTC
TRBJ2-1 | TRBD2 | TRBV12-3/TRBV12-4 | - | CASRPSRFSGRIDEQFF | TGTGCCAGCAGACCCTCCCGGTTTAGCGGGAGGATCGATGAGCAGTTCTTC
TRBJ1-1 | TRBD1 | TRBV4-2 | few | CASSQETGGLEAEAFF | TGTGCCAGCAGCCAAGAAACAGGGGGGTTGGAGGCTGAAGCTTTCTTT
TRBJ1-2 | - | TRBV29-1 | many | CSVDRDYGYTF | TGCAGCGTTGACAGGGACTATGGCTACACCTTC
TRBJ1-1 | - | TRBV20-1 | many | CSARRPAENTEAFF | TGCAGTGCTAGACGACCCGCCGAGAACACTGAAGCTTTCTTT
TRBJ2-7 | - | TRBV5-1 | - | CASKSPGDYEQYF | TGCGCCAGCAAAAGCCCGGGGGACTACGAGCAGTACTTC
TRBJ2-7 | TRBD2 | TRBV12-3/TRBV12-4 | - | CASSLRCLADLCYEQYF | TGTGCCAGCAGTTTAAGGTGCCTAGCGGATCTCTGCTACGAGCAGTACTTC
TRBJ1-2 | - | TRBV20-1 | - | CSAKEASNYGYTF | TGCAGTGCCAAGGAGGCGTCGAACTATGGCTACACCTTC
TRBJ2-6 | - | TRBV5-1 | many | CASSGYSGANVLTF | TGCGCCAGCAGCGGGTACTCTGGGGCCAACGTCCTGACTTTC
TRBJ1-5 | - | TRBV15 | many | CATSTDLHQPQHF | TGTGCCACCAGCACCGACTTACATCAGCCCCAGCATTTT
TRBJ2-2 | - | TRBV25-1 | few | CASSDSGGELFF | TGTGCCAGCAGTGATTCGGGCGGGGAGCTGTTTTTT
TRBJ2-2 | TRBD2 | TRBV20-1 | - | CSATRTSGISNTGELFF | TGCAGTGCTACCCGGACTAGCGGGATTTCGAACACCGGGGAGCTGTTTTTT
TRBJ2-3 | - | TRBV10-3 | few | CATKSGIGTDTQYF | TGTGCCACTAAGTCGGGGATAGGCACAGATACGCAGTATTTT